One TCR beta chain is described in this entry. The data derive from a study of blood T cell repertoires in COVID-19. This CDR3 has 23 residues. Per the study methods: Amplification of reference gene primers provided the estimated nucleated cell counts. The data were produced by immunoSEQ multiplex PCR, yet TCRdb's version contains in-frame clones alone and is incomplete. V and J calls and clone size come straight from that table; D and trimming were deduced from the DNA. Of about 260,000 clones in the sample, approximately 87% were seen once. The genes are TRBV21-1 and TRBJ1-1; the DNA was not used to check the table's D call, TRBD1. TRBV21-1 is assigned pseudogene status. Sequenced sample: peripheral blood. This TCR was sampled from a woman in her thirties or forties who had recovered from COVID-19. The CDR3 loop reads CASSPRPKRDRGRDRGLNTEAFF. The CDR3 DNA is TGTGCCAGCAGCCCTCGCCCAAAGCGGGACAGGGGCCGCGATAGGGGCCTGAACACTGAAGCTTTCTTT.